The present TCR beta chain was sequenced within a study of OX40 agonist ivuxolimab in advanced cancers. Overall study context: The treatment was a fully human IgG2 OX40 agonist, ivuxolimab. Ivuxolimab was delivered to patients intravenously every 2 weeks at doses spanning 0.01 to 10 mg/kg.

Sequencing was performed with immunoSEQ multiplex PCR; in TCRdb, only in-frame clones are kept and a portion is missing. The repertoire holds roughly 62,000 clones, with about 90% as singletons. J lost 3 bases, V lost 1 base, and 1 base had no gene match. Germline CDR1 LGHNT, CDR2 FRNRAP. This CDR3 spans 15 amino acids. This clonotype was obtained from an adult with an advanced solid tumor such as melanoma, head and neck, liver or kidney cancer. The chain employs TRBV12-5 and TRBJ2-1, with 9 bases lining up with TRBD2. Sequencing used CD4+ or CD8+ T cells sorted from blood, obtained in a trial of the OX40 agonist ivuxolimab. The CDR3 coding sequence is TGTGCTAGTGGTTTGGGACTAGCGGACTACAATGAGCAGTTCTTC. Amino acid sequence: CASGLGLADYNEQFF.